The clone carrying this TCR beta chain was detected ten times or more. Its antigen is not known. CDR1 and CDR2 (germline): GTSNPN, SVGIG (reference sequence). This CDR3 spans 15 amino acids. Trimming pared 0 bases from V and 1 base from J, leaving 11 bases between. Pregnant or lactating patients were excluded, as were those with uncontrolled infection or other autoimmune disease. PBMCs were sourced from roughly 9.3 ml fresh peripheral blood. This sample is drawn from a study of T cells in Graves' hyperthyroidism and ophthalmopathy. Amplification of TCR beta CDR3 regions was performed using RNA transcripts as template. The HTBI primer set served for first-round RT-PCR of the TCR CDR3. TCRdb ran MiXCR on the multiplex PCR reads and lists one entry per CDR3 protein. The sample lists 250,000 to 400,000 distinct CDR3 sequences, roughly 15% occurring once. General observations from the study: A model of 13 V-J pairs discriminated ophthalmopathy from stable hyperthyroidism.

The sample consisted of blood. The receptor's source is a woman between 35 and 50 years old with Graves' ophthalmopathy. The chain has TRBV30 and TRBJ2-3; D gene ambiguous. CDR3 sequence: CAWSVAPSGTDTQYF. Written as DNA, the CDR3 is TGTGCCTGGAGTGTGGCGCCCTCAGGCACAGATACGCAGTATTTT. Variable domain in full (rest from reference TRBV30 and TRBJ2-3): SQTIHQWPATLVQPVGSPLSLECTVEGTSNPNLYWYRQAAGRGLQLLFYSVGIGQISSEVPQNLSASRPQDRQFILSSKKLLLSDSGFYLCAWSVAPSGTDTQYFGPGTRLTVL.